Following are 3 T cell receptor beta chains from one sample sequenced in a study of neoadjuvant anti-PD-1 for oral cavity cancer. TCRdb keeps only in-frame clones here, not all; method: immunoSEQ multiplex PCR. The sample holds around 37,000 clones, approximately 40% seen once. Time point defined: after neoadjuvant nivolumab, at surgical resection. The specimen was tumor tissue, collected after nivolumab (anti-PD-1) treatment. The receptors stem from a person between 40 and 85 years old with oral cavity squamous cell carcinoma.

This clone has only one observation. The chain combines TRBV14 with TRBJ2-2; 13 nucleotides match TRBD2. The V gene end was trimmed by 4 bases and the J gene end by 5 bases; junction bases not matched to a gene: 1. Germline CDR1 and CDR2: SGHDN and FVKESK. This CDR3 contains 15 residues. CDR3 protein: CASSPGLAGTGELFF. The CDR3 DNA reads as TGTGCCAGCAGCCCGGGACTAGCGGGGACCGGGGAGCTGTTTTTT.

The rearrangement links TRBV6-5 to TRBJ1-4; D might be TRBD1 (6 bases). The V gene lost 6 bases and the J gene lost 6 bases, with 14 bases spanning the gap. This CDR3 is built from 14 residues. Germline CDR1 and CDR2: MNHEY and SVGAGI. The CDR3 sequence: CASRPQGGDEKLFF. CDR3 DNA: TGTGCCAGCAGGCCCCAAGGGGGGGATGAAAAACTGTTTTTT.

This clone was counted a few times. V is TRBV11-2 and J is TRBJ1-2, with D tentatively TRBD1 (5 bases). This CDR3 comprises 15 residues. Looked up from germline, CDR1 is SGHAT and CDR2 is FQNNGV. Between the trimmed V and J ends, which lost 5 bases and 8 bases, there was a span of 21 bases. The CDR3 region has the DNA TGTGCCAGCAGCGGAAACCGGGGCCCACTCTTCGGCTACACCTTC. It codes for CASSGNRGPLFGYTF.